This T cell receptor (beta chain) was recovered during a study of cytomegalovirus exposure and HLA in healthy donors (dated by TCRdb to 2016 to 2017). In terms of the full investigation: The 666 repertoires of the first cohort and the 110 or so validation repertoires were produced on the same platform, according to a later analysis. The study aimed to test whether cataloging public T cell receptors could reveal signatures of past pathogen exposure. Along with the roughly 670-subject first cohort, a separate validation cohort of 120 different subjects was used. The study combined high-throughput TCR immunosequencing, statistical association of individual TCRs with disease status, and machine learning to predict cytomegalovirus infection status. What the study reported, not specific to this receptor: The authors suggested that the approach could potentially be extended to other disease states and immunological phenotypes. The classifier was reported to diagnose cytomegalovirus status with high specificity and sensitivity in both the original and validation cohorts. Most TCR sequences were observed very rarely across donors, whereas some public TCRs were present in many individuals. In a later analysis, TCRs clustered in the first cohort were found to also tend to co-occur in the 110 or so validation repertoires, with around 94% of cluster scores above 0. A few of the identified cytomegalovirus-associated TCR beta chains were confirmed in vitro to be specific for cytomegalovirus antigens. All 120 or so repertoires were used to score co-occurrence in the validation cohort in a later analysis, because that analysis had no HLA typing for the cohort. In the study, around 160 TCR beta chains were listed as associated with cytomegalovirus.

The method was the immunoSEQ multiplex PCR assay. In the original analysis: A statistical classification framework was built to diagnose cytomegalovirus status from the catalog of TCR beta chain sequences. What TCRdb holds here is the immuneACCESS table cut down to in-frame rearrangements. Part of the clones is not present; checked against another copy, under half of the missing clones reflect an unresolved V gene, and the others are unexplained. V, J and clone size are taken as reported in that table, and D and trimming were inferred from the DNA itself. Across this sample there are 150,000 to 200,000 clones, with 85% seen only once. The ten largest clones capture approximately 16% of the sample. On this clone: Its target antigen remains unknown. No clone much larger than this one lies a single base away; base qualities are absent.

Donors formed part of the validation cohort, which comprised 120 subjects and was distinct from the first cohort of under 800 subjects. The receptor was isolated from a man between 18 and 35 years old in good health and CMV-seropositive. Sequencing was carried out using PBMCs.

The CDR3 corresponds to CASSFIPGTELGEQYF. The DNA sequence is TGTGCCAGCAGTTTTATACCCGGGACAGAACTAGGGGAGCAGTACTTC. The chain is encoded by TRBV9 joined to TRBJ2-7, with 7 middle bases fitting TRBD1. Measured from the cysteine to the phenylalanine, the CDR3 is 16 residues long. The retained sequence is limited to the CDR3, 48 bases, with the frame set at the first base. CDR1 and CDR2 are drawn from the germline V gene: SGDLS, YYNGEE. The V end gives up 5 bases and the J end 7 bases, leaving 18 bases in the junction not matched to a gene.